The T cell receptor beta chain under discussion was sequenced for a study of shared clonotypes between healthy human individuals. Germline V lookup: CDR1 SGHTS, CDR2 YDEGEE. This CDR3 contains 14 residues. Trimming stripped 4 bases from V and 1 base from J, with 10 bases between. Replicate PCRs for sorted subsets used approximately 190 ng DNA; this equaled tens of thousands of T cell genomes. Some clones are missing from TCRdb's copy, which holds only in-frame ones; the method was immunoSEQ multiplex PCR. The table shows approximately 2,300,000 clones, with about nine tenths occurring only once. The sequencing sample was made of naive CD4+ T cells from PBMCs. The subset denotes: CD45RA+ positively selected. The receptor was isolated from a young man in good health. Some clones in this sample may be carry-over from other donors' samples. The rearrangement uses TRBV5-8 and TRBJ2-3; TRBD1 is a possible D gene (6 bases). As DNA, the CDR3 is TGTGCCAGCAGCCAACGACAGGGCACAGATACGCAGTATTTT. Amino acid sequence: CASSQRQGTDTQYF.